This T cell receptor (beta chain) is drawn from a study of cytomegalovirus exposure and HLA in healthy donors. The CDR3 covers 15 residues. Germline lookup yields CDR1 MNHEY and CDR2 SMNVEV (reference sequence). The ends were cut back, 3 bases at V and 2 bases at J, with 11 bases in the middle. This clone occurred once. Produced via immunoSEQ multiplex PCR; TCRdb's table is partial and in-frame only. This table holds under 50,000 clones, about 94% found once. Sample: PBMCs. This rearrangement joins TRBV27 to TRBJ2-1; no clear D gene. The sequence was collected from a woman in her late teens or twenties in good health and CMV-seropositive. The CDR3 loop is CASSFRGPTYNEQFF. In DNA, the CDR3 is TGTGCCAGCAGTTTCCGAGGCCCGACCTACAATGAGCAGTTCTTC.